This T cell receptor (beta chain) was recovered during a study of T cells in Graves' hyperthyroidism and ophthalmopathy (dated by TCRdb to about 2019). Looking at the study overall: Peripheral blood was collected at initial diagnosis, before any treatment. To identify TCR V-J signatures that set the groups apart, the researchers used a discovery cohort of approximately 98 patients, made up of 40 to 45 with Graves' ophthalmopathy and 55 to 65 with stable Graves' hyperthyroidism. An independent validation cohort of around 20 hyperthyroidism patients and 17 patients who later progressed to ophthalmopathy tested prospective prediction of ophthalmopathy. The 85 to 100 discovery patients were divided at random into training and test sets in a 7:3 ratio. In several Graves' hyperthyroidism patients, the study also compared T-cell repertoires from thyroid tissue with T-cell repertoires from blood. After blood sampling, hyperthyroidism patients were treated with methimazole at a starting dose of 30 mg daily, and ophthalmopathy patients were treated with high-dose intravenous methylprednisolone. According to the paper, TCR Vbeta CDR3 sequencing was carried out on approximately 140 peripheral blood samples, which came from over 40 ophthalmopathy, approximately 72 hyperthyroidism and approximately 17 progressor patients. General findings and caveats noted by the study authors: No statistical method was used to set the sample size in advance, and investigators knew the group allocation. Most expanded thyroid clonotypes (frequency above 0.001) were also detected in blood, a finding suggesting that blood repertoires may reflect thyroid immune responses. In validation, the model predicted progression to ophthalmopathy with around 71% sensitivity and 72% to 85% specificity, a median of approximately 6.7 months before onset. In cross-validation, a model built on a 13 V-J signature told ophthalmopathy apart from stable hyperthyroidism with 85% to 90% sensitivity and about 81% specificity, and in testing the same model reached 80%/75%.

This clonotype occurred many times. What antigen it recognizes has not been identified. Per-base quality was not reported, and no clone a single base away is much larger than it. A patient counted as having stable Graves' hyperthyroidism if no progression to ophthalmopathy occurred over 18 months of follow-up. Hyperthyroidism patients were newly diagnosed, had a disease duration of under 2 months, and were aged 18 to 65 years. Any patient with an uncontrolled infection, another autoimmune disease, pregnancy or lactation was excluded. Diagnoses were based on clinical symptoms, serum thyroxine and TRAb, thyroid ultrasound and orbital computed tomography. Ficoll-Paque density gradient centrifugation was used to isolate PBMCs from 10 ml of fresh peripheral blood. Total RNA was extracted using Trizol reagent, and RNA quality was assessed on an Agilent 2100 Bioanalyzer. The CDR3 holds 15 amino acids from the cysteine to the phenylalanine. Of all the DNA, just the CDR3 is kept, 45 bases in frame from base 1. CDR1 is given as DFQATT and CDR2 as SNEGSKA, both from the germline V gene (reference sequence). Here V drops 3 bases and J drops 5 bases, and the junction holds 10 bases not matched to any gene.

The TCR beta CDR3 regions were amplified from RNA transcripts. The TCR CDR3 was subjected to a first round of RT-PCR using the HTBI primer set and the Qiagen OneStep RT-PCR kit. Libraries were constructed in a second round of multiplex PCR, after which size selection and purification were carried out. Sequencing of the libraries was done on an Illumina HiSeq2000 using paired-end 100 bp reads. The authors processed their data as follows. SOAPnuke was used to process the raw data, removing reads that contained adapters or uncalled bases, had a mean Phred below 15, or lacked an exact match to the constant primer or identifier. COPE v1.2.5 was used to merge the high-quality paired reads, and each unique nucleotide sequence was defined as a clonotype. MiTCR v1.1 was used to align clonotypes to the IMGT TRBV, TRBD and TRBJ reference segments. The analysis included only V-J combinations with a frequency above 0.0001, which together covered roughly 99% of the repertoires. The TCS score was defined as the ratio of F50 (clonal expansion) to E x V (chaos), calculated using BLOSUM62-based TCRdist between CDR3 peptides within each V-J. Welch's t-statistics and random forest reduced roughly 540 V-J features to 13, which were used in a naive Bayes classifier (R e1071). The raw public reads went through TCRdb reprocessing: fastp at Q25, MiXCR clone calling, in-frame beta chains kept. Each CDR3 protein appears once, grouped with its most common genes and DNA. Here the V and J calls rest on TCRdb's processing, not on the authors' analysis. This sample lists 500,000 to 750,000 distinct CDR3 sequences; approximately 15% were detected once. 6.5% to 8% of the sample comes from the top ten.

The source of this sequence is a woman aged 25-40 years with Graves' hyperthyroidism. Recombination linked TRBV20-1 to TRBJ2-3, with 8 middle bases fitting TRBD2. Sequencing was done on a sample of blood. The CDR3: CSASRLAPDVDTQYF. In nucleotide form, the sequence is TGCAGTGCTAGCCGACTAGCGCCCGACGTAGATACGCAGTATTTT.